This TCR beta chain was captured by sequencing in a study of neurological immune-mediated disorders. This clonotype occurred many times. cDNA was made by 5'RACE with 10-nucleotide random UMIs. Each CDR3 protein is one row after TCRdb ran MiXCR on the 5' RACE reads. The sample has about 30,000 distinct CDR3 sequences; 5.5% to 6% are singletons. The sequenced sample consisted of CD4+ T cells from blood. The receptor was derived from a woman between 50 and 59 years old in good health.

The CDR3 sequence is CSTQSFDEQFF. The CDR3 bases are TGCAGCACCCAATCGTTTGATGAGCAGTTCTTC. The chain joins TRBV29-1 to TRBJ2-1; D not resolved. The germline V and J ends were trimmed by 8 bases and 8 bases, with 13 bases remaining between them. The CDR3 extends over 11 amino acids. The germline V gene has CDR1 SQVTM and CDR2 ANQGSEA.